This record looks at one T cell receptor (beta chain) sequence and its context. This specimen belongs to a study of blood T cell repertoires in COVID-19. This CDR3 is 12 amino acids long. Between the trimmed V and J ends, which lost 5 bases and 2 bases, there was a span of 4 bases. Germline lookup yields CDR1 SEHNR and CDR2 FQNEAQ (reference sequence). The method was immunoSEQ multiplex PCR; TCRdb's version includes in-frame clones alone and lacks a portion of them. This sample has 150,000 to 200,000 clones; 65% to 85% occur once, and the top ten carry 5.2%. This clonotype was obtained from a woman aged 30 to 39 with acute or convalescent COVID-19. The chain employs TRBV7-9 and TRBJ1-3; no definite D call. Sequencing was done on a sample of peripheral blood. CDR3 region: CASSPAGNTIYF. Here the CDR3 DNA reads TGTGCCAGCAGCCCGGCTGGAAACACCATATATTTT.